Below are 5 T cell receptor beta chains sequenced from a single sample in a study of shared clonotypes between healthy human individuals. TCRdb keeps only in-frame clones here, not all; method: immunoSEQ multiplex PCR. The sample contains millions of clones, approximately 94% of which appear only once. Material: naive CD4+ T cells sorted from blood. Documented subset: CD45RA+ positively selected. Receptors were obtained from a man aged 18 to 35 in good health.

V and J are TRBV5-1 and TRBJ2-2; the match to TRBD1 covers 9 bases. Germline V gene sequence: CDR1 SGHRS, CDR2 YFSETQ. This CDR3 has 15 residues. Unmatched junction bases numbered 9, after V lost 7 bases and J lost 5 bases. CDR3: CASGTGGVWTGELFF. The CDR3 DNA reads TGCGCCAGCGGAACAGGGGGCGTATGGACCGGGGAGCTGTTTTTT.

This clone occurred a few times. The chain employs TRBV18 and TRBJ1-1; a weak D match, TRBD1 (5 bases). CDR3 length equals 15 residues. Trimming stripped 2 bases from V and 0 bases from J, with 10 bases between. Germline lookup yields CDR1 KGHSH and CDR2 LQKENI. The CDR3 protein is CASSPTDSMNTEAFF. The CDR3 DNA reads as TGTGCCAGCTCACCAACCGACAGCATGAACACTGAAGCTTTCTTT. The full variable domain, rest sourced from reference TRBV18 and TRBJ1-1, is NAGVMQNPRHLVRRRGQEARLRCSPMKGHSHVYWYRQLPEEGLKFMVYLQKENIIDESGMPKERFSAEFPKEGPSILRIQQVVRGDSAAYFCASSPTDSMNTEAFFGQGTRLTVV.

CDR3 region: CASSELSRGGNTEAFF. CDR3 DNA sequence: TGTGCCAGCAGTGAGCTGAGCAGGGGTGGCAACACTGAAGCTTTCTTT. The gene calls are TRBV2 and TRBJ1-1, with D perhaps matching TRBD1 (6 bases). The ends were cut back, 3 bases at V and 2 bases at J, with 16 bases in the middle. Germline V gene data show CDR1 as SNHLY and CDR2 as FYNNEI. The CDR3 is made up of 16 amino acids.

The chain combines TRBV6-5 with TRBJ2-7; D is possibly TRBD2 (6 bases). The CDR3 length is 14 residues. The V end was cut by 7 bases, the J end by 5 bases, with 18 bases between. The germline gives CDR1 MNHEY, CDR2 SVGAGI. CDR3 nucleotides: TGTGCCAGCACCGAACGGAGGGGCGGGGACGAGCAGTACTTC. Protein sequence: CASTERRGGDEQYF.

The chain couples TRBV10-3 to TRBJ2-7; 9 bases agree with TRBD1. Germline V gene data show CDR1 as ENHRY and CDR2 as SYGVKD. The CDR3 loop spans 15 amino acids. The junction had 8 bases not matched to a gene; V was cut back by 4 bases and J by 4 bases. For the CDR3, the DNA is TGTGCCATCAGTGGGACAGGGGTGAGTAGTTACGAGCAGTACTTC. This sequence encodes CAISGTGVSSYEQYF.